This entry describes one T cell receptor (beta chain). Germline V gene lookup returns CDR1 SGHRS and CDR2 YFSETQ. V dropped 6 bases and J dropped 5; count of bases not matched to a gene: 7. The CDR3 contains 15 residues. This sample is part of a study of blood T cell repertoires in COVID-19. Clones were sequenced by immunoSEQ multiplex PCR, and TCRdb holds only the in-frame ones, with some missing. This table has approximately 230,000 clones, roughly 80% appearing once. The TCR originated in a woman aged 40 to 55 with active or convalescent COVID-19. The sequenced sample consisted of peripheral blood. The J gene is TRBJ2-3, the V gene TRBV5-1; 12 bases are a match to TRBD2. The CDR3 is CASILAGGPGDTQYF. DNA of the CDR3: TGCGCCAGCATTCTAGCGGGGGGGCCGGGAGATACGCAGTATTTT.